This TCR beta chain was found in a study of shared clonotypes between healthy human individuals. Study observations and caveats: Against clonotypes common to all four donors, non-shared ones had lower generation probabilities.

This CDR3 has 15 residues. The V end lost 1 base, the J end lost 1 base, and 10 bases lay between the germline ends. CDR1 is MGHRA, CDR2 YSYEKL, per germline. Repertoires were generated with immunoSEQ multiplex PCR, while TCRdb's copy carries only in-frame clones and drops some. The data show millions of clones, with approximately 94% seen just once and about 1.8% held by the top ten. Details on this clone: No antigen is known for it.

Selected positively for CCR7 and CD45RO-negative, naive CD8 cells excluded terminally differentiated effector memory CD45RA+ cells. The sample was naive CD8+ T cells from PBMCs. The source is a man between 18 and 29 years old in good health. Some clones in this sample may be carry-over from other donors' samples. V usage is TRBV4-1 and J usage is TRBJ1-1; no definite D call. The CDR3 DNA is TGCGCCAGCAGCCAAGTACCCCTTGAGAACACTGAAGCTTTCTTT. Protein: CASSQVPLENTEAFF.